One T cell receptor beta chain is described in this entry. Per the authors' pipeline: Amplification with reference gene primers provided the estimates of nucleated cell counts. This table comes from immunoSEQ multiplex PCR, and its TCRdb copy is limited to in-frame clones, with some not included. Clone size and the V and J calls come from that table; the DNA yielded D and trimming. Counted here are over 70,000 clones, 70% to 90% occurring once; the ten biggest clones make up approximately 10%. The data derive from a study of blood T cell repertoires in COVID-19. Study in general: The United States, Italy and Spain provided the acute and convalescent COVID-19 samples. T cells, B-cell-depleted T cells, or PBMCs provided the cDNA or gDNA that served as material.

Patients in Seattle were enrolled during active infection, then followed longitudinally. V lost 3 bases, J lost 5 bases, and 2 bases stayed unmatched. The CDR3 extends over 13 amino acids. The germline V gene has CDR1 KGHSH and CDR2 LQKENI. This TCR came from a man in his 60s with COVID-19, enrolled during active disease. The chain links TRBV18 to TRBJ2-3; TRBD1 matches at 7 bases. The sequencing sample was made of peripheral blood. This chain's CDR3 is CASSPTGQDTQYF. In DNA, the CDR3 is TGTGCCAGCTCACCGACAGGGCAAGATACGCAGTATTTT.